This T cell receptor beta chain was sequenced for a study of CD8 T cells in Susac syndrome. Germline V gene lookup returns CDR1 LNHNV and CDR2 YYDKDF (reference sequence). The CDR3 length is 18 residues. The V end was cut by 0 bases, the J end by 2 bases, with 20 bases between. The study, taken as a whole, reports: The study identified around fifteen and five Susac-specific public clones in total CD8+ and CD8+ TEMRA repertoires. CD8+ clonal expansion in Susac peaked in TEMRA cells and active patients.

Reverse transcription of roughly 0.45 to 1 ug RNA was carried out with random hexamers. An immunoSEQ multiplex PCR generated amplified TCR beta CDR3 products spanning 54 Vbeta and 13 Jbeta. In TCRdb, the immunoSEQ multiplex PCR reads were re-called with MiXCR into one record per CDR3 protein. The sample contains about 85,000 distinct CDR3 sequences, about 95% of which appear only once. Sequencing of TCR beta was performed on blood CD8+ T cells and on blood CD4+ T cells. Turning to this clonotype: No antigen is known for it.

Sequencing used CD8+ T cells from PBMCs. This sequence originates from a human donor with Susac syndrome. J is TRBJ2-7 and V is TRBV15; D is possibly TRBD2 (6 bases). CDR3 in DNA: TGTGCCACCAGCAGAGATACCGGGGACCGGACTAACCCCTACGAGCAGTACTTC. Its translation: CATSRDTGDRTNPYEQYF.